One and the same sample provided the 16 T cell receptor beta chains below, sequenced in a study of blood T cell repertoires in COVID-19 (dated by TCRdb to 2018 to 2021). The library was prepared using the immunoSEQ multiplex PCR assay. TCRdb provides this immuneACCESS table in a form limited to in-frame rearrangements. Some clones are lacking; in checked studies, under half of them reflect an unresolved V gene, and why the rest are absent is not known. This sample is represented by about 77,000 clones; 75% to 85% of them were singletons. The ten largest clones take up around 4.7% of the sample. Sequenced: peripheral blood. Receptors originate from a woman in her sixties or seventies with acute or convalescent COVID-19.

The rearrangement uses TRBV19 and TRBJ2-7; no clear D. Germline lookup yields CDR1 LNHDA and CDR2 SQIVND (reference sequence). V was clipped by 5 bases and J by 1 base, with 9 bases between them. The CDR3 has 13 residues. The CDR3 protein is CASSRSESYEQYF. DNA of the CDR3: TGTGCCAGTAGTCGGAGTGAATCCTACGAGCAGTACTTC.

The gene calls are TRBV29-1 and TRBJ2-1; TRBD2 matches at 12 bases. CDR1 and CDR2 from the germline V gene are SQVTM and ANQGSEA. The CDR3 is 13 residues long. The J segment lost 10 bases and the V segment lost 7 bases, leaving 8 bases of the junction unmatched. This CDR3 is CSGRLAGDREQFF. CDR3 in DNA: TGCAGCGGACGACTAGCGGGGGATCGGGAGCAGTTCTTC.

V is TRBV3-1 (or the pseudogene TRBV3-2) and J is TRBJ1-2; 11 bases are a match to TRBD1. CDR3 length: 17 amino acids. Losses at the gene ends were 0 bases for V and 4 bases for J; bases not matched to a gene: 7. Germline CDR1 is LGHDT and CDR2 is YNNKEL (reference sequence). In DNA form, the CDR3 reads TGTGCCAGCAGCCAAGATTCGGGGACAGGGGGGATCTATGGCTACACCTTC. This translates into CASSQDSGTGGIYGYTF.

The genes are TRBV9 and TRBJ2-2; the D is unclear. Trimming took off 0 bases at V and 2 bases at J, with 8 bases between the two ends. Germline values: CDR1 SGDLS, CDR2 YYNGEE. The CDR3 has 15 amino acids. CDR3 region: CASSVDNKNTGELFF. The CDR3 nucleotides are TGTGCCAGCAGCGTAGACAATAAAAACACCGGGGAGCTGTTTTTT.

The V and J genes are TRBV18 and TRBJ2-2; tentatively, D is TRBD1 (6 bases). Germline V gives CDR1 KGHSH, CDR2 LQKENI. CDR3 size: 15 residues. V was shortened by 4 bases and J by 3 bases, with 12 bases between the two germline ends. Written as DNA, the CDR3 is TGTGCCAGCTCACAATGGTCAGGGGACACCGGGGAGCTGTTTTTT. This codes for CASSQWSGDTGELFF.

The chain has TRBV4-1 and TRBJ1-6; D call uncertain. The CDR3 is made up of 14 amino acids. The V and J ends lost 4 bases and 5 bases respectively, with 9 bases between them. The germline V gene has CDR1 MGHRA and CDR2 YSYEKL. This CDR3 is CASSPGSNNSPLHF. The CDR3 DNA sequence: TGCGCCAGCAGCCCCGGGTCGAATAATTCACCCCTCCACTTT.

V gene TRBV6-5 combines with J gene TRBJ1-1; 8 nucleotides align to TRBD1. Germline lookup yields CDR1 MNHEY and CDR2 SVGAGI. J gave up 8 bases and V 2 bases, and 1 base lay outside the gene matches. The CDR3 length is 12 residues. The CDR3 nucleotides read TGTGCCAGCAGTTACAGGACAGGGGAAGCTTTCTTT. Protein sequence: CASSYRTGEAFF.

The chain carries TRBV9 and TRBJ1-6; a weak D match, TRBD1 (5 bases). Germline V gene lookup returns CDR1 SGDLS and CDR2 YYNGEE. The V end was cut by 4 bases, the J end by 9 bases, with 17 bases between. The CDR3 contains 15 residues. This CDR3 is CASSRRREGGSPLHF. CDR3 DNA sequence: TGTGCCAGCAGCCGCCGCAGGGAGGGAGGTTCACCCCTCCACTTT.

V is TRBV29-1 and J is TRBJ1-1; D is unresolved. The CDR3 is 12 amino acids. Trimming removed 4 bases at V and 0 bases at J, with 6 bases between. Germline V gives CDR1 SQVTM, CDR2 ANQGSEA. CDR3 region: CSVVILNTEAFF. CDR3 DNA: TGCAGCGTTGTAATTCTGAACACTGAAGCTTTCTTT.

The CDR3 loop is CASSIRTGDGYTF. CDR3 coding DNA: TGTGCCAGTAGTATACGGACAGGGGATGGCTACACCTTC. The chain employs TRBV19 and TRBJ1-2; TRBD1 matches 9 bases. This CDR3 comprises 13 residues. In germline, CDR1 is LNHDA, CDR2 SQIVND (reference sequence). V shed 2 bases and J 6 bases; nucleotides not matched to a gene: 1.

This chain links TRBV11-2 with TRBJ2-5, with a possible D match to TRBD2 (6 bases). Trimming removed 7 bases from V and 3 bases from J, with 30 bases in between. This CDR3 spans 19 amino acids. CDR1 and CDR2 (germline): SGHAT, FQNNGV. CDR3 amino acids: CASTTSDRVHWGEEETQYF. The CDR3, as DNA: TGTGCCAGCACCACAAGCGACCGGGTCCATTGGGGGGAAGAAGAGACCCAGTACTTC.

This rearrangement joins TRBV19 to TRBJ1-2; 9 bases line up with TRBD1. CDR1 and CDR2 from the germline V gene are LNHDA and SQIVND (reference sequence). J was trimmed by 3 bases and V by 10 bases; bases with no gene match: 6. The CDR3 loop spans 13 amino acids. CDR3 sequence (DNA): TGTGCCACCTCACAGGGGGCGGACTATGGCTACACCTTC. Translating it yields CATSQGADYGYTF.

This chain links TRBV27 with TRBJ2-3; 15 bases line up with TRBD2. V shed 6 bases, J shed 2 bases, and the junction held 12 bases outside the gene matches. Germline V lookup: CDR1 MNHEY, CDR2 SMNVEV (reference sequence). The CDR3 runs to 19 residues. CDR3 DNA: TGTGCCAGCAGCGTACGCCCAGGACTAGCGGGGGGGCTCACAGATACGCAGTATTTT. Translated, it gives CASSVRPGLAGGLTDTQYF.

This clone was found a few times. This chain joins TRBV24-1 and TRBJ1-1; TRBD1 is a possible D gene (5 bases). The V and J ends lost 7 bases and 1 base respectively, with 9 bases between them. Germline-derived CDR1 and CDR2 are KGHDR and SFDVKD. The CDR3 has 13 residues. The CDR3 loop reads CATSRQGNTEAFF. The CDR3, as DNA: TGTGCCACCAGCCGGCAGGGGAACACTGAAGCTTTCTTT.

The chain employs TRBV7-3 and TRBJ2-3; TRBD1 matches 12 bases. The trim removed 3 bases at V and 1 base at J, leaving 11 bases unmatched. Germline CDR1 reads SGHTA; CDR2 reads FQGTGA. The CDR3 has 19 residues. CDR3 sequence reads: CASSFGTGGSLGGTDTQYF. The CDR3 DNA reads TGTGCCAGCAGCTTCGGGACAGGGGGCTCTCTCGGCGGCACAGATACGCAGTATTTT.

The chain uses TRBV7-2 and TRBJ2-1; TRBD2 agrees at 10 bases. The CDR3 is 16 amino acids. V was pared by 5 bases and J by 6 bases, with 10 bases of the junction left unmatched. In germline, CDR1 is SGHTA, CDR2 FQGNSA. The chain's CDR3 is CASSLRPGLAFNEQFF. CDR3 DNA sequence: TGTGCCAGCAGCCTACGACCGGGACTAGCGTTCAATGAGCAGTTCTTC.